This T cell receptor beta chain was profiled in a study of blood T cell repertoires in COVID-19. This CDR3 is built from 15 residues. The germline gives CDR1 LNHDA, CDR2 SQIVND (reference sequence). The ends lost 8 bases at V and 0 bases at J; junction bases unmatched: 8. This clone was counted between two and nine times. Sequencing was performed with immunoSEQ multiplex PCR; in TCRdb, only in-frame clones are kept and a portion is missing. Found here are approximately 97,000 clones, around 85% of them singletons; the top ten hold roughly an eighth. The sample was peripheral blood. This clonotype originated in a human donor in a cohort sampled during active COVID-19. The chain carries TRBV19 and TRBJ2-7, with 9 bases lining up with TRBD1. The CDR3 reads CASGKRTGASYEQYF. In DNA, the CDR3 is TGTGCCAGTGGAAAAAGGACAGGGGCCTCCTACGAGCAGTACTTC.